This record covers a single TCR beta chain. This record belongs to a study of blood T cell repertoires in COVID-19. Turning to the study itself: From T cells, B-cell-depleted T cells, or PBMCs came the material, which was cDNA or gDNA.

Here immunoSEQ multiplex PCR was the method, and the copy in TCRdb shows in-frame clones only, minus some. The profile shows over 100,000 clones, roughly 79% of them singletons. CDR3 length equals 14 residues. Germline CDR1 reads MDHEN; CDR2 reads SYDVKM. J gave up 7 bases and V 8 bases, and 10 bases lay outside the gene matches. This sequence was found in a woman aged 55-70 years with active or convalescent COVID-19. Sample: peripheral blood. This chain joins TRBV28 and TRBJ2-3, with TRBD2 matching over 9 bases. As DNA, the CDR3 is TGTGCCAGCCAAGCGGGAGGATCGTCGAATACGCAGTATTTT. The encoded protein is CASQAGGSSNTQYF.